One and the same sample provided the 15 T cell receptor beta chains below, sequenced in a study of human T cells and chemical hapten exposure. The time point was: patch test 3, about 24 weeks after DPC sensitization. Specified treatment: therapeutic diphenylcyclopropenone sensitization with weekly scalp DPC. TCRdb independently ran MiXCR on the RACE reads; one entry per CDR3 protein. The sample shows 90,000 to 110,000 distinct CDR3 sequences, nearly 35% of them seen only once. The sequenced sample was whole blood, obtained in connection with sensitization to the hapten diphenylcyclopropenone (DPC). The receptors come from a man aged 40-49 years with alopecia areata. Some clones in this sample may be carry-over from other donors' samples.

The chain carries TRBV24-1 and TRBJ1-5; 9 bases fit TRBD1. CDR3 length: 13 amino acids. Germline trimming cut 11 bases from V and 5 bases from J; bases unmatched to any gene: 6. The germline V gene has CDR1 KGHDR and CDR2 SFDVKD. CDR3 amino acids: CASGQGKDQPQHF. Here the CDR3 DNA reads TGTGCCAGCGGACAGGGGAAGGATCAGCCCCAGCATTTT.

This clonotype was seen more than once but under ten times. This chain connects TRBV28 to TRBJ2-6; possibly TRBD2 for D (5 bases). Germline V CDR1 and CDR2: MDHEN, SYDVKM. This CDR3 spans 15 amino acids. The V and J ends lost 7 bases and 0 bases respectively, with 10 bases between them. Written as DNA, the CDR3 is TGTGCCAGCAATGGACTCACCTCTGGGGCCAACGTCCTGACTTTC. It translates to CASNGLTSGANVLTF.

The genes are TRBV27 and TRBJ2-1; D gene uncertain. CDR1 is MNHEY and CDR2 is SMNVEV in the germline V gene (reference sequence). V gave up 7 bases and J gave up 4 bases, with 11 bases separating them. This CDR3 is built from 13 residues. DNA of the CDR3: TGTGCCAGCACCCGGACCGATTACAATGAGCAGTTCTTC. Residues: CASTRTDYNEQFF.

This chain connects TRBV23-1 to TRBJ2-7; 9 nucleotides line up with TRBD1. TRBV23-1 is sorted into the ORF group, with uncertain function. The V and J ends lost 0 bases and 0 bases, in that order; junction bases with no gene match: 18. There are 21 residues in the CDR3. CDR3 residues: CASSQSIYDRGFTRSSYEQYF. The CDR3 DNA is TGCGCCAGCAGTCAATCGATTTACGACAGGGGGTTTACCAGGAGCTCCTACGAGCAGTACTTC.

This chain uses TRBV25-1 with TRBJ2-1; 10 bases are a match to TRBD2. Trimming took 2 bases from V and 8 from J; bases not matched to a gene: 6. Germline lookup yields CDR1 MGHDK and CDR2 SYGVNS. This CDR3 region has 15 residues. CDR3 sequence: CASSEGLAGAYEQFF. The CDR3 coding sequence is TGTGCCAGCAGTGAAGGGCTAGCGGGAGCCTATGAGCAGTTCTTC.

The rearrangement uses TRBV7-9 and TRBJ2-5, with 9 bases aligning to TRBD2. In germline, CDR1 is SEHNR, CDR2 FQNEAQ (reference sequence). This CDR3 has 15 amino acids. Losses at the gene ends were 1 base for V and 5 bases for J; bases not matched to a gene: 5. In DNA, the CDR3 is TGTGCCAGCAGCTTAGAACTAGCGGGCCGTGAGACCCAGTACTTC. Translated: CASSLELAGRETQYF.

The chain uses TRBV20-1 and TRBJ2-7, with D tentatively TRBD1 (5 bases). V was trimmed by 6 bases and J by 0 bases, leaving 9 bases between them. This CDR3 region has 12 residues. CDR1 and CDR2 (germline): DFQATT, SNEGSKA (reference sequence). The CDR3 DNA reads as TGCAGTGCGCGACAGAGCTCCTACGAGCAGTACTTC. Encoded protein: CSARQSSYEQYF.

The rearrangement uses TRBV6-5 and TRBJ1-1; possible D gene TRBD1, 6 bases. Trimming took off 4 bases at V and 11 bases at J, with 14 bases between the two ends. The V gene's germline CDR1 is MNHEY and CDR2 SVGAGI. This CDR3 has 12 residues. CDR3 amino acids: CASSSQGLDAFF. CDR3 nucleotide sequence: TGTGCCAGCAGTTCCCAGGGGTTGGATGCTTTCTTT.

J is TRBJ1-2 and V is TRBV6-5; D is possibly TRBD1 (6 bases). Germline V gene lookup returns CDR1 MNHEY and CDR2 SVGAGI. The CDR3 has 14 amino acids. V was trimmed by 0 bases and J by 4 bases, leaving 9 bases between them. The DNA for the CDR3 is TGTGCCAGCAGTTACTCGACAGGAGGCTATGGCTACACCTTC. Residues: CASSYSTGGYGYTF.

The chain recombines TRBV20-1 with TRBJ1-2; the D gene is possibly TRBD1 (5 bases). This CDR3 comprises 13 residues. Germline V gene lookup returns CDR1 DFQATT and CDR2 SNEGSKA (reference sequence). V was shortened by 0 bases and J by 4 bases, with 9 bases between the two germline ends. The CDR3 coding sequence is TGCAGTGCTAGAGATTTGCAGGGCTATGGCTACACCTTC. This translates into CSARDLQGYGYTF.

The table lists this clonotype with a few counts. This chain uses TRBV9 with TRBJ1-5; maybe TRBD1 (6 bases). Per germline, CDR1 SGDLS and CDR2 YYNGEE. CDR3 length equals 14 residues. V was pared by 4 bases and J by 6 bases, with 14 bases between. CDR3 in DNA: TGTGCCAGCAGCCGGGGGGCGGATGGTCAGCCCCAGCATTTT. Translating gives CASSRGADGQPQHF. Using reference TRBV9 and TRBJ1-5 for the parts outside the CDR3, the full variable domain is DSGVTQTPKHLITATGQRVTLRCSPRSGDLSVYWYQQSLDQGLQFLIQYYNGEERAKGNILERFSAQQFPDLHSELNLSSLELGDSALYFCASSRGADGQPQHFGDGTRLSIL.

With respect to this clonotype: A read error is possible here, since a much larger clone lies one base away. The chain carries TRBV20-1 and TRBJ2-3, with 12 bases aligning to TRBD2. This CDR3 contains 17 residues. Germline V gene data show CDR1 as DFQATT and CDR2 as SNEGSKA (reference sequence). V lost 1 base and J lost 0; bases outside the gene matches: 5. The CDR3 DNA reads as TGCAGTGCTAGAGCGACTAGCGGGAGCTCCAGCACAGATACGCAGTATTTT. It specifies CSARATSGSSSTDTQYF.

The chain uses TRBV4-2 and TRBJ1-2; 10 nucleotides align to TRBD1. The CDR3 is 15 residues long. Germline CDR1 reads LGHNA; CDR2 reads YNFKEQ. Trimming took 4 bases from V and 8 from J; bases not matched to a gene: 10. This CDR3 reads CASSLGTGEWWGYTF. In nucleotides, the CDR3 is TGTGCCAGCAGCCTGGGGACAGGGGAATGGTGGGGCTACACCTTC.

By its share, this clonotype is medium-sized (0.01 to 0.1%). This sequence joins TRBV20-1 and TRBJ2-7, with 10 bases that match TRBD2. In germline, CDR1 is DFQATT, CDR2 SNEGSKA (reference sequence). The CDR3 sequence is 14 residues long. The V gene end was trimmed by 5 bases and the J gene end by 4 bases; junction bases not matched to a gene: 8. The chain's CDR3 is CSAESELAGYEQYF. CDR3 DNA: TGCAGTGCTGAGAGTGAACTAGCGGGATACGAGCAGTACTTC.

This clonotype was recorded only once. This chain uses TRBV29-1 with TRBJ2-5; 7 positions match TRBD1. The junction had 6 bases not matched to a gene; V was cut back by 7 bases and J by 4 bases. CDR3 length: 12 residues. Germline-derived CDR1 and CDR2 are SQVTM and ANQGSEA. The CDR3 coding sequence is TGCAGCGGAGCAACAGGGGTAGAGACCCAGTACTTC. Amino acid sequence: CSGATGVETQYF.